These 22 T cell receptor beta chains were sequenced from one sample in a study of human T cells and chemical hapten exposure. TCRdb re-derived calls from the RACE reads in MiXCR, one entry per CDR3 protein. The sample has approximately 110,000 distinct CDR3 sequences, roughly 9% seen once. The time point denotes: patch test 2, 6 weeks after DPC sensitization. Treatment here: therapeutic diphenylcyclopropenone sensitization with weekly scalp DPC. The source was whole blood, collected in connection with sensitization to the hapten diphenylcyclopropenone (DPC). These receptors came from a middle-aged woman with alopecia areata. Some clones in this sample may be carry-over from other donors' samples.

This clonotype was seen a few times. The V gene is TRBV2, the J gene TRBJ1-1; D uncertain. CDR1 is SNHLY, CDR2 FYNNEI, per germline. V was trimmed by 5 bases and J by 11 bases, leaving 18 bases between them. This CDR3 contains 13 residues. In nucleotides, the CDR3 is TGTGCCAGCAGTCCTGGGGAAGGGAGGAGGGCTTTCTTT. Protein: CASSPGEGRRAFF.

In nucleotides, the CDR3 is TGTGCCAGCAGCTTGTGGGGTCCAGATACGCAGTATTTT. Amino acid sequence: CASSLWGPDTQYF. This rearrangement joins TRBV5-6 to TRBJ2-3; D is uncertain. The V gene lost 1 base and the J gene lost 4 bases, with 7 bases spanning the gap. The CDR3 length is 13 residues. CDR1 and CDR2 (germline): SGHDT, YYEEEE.

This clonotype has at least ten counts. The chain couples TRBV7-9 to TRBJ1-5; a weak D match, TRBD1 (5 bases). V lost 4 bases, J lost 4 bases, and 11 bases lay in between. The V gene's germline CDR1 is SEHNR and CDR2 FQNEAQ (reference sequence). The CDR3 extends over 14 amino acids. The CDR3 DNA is TGTGCCAGCAGCTCGATAGGGGCGAATCAGCCCCAGCATTTT. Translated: CASSSIGANQPQHF.

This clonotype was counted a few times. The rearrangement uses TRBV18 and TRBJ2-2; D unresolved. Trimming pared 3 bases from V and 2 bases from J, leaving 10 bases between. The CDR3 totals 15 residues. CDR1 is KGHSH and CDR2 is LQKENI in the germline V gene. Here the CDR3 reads CASSPQEQNTGELFF. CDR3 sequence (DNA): TGTGCCAGCTCACCGCAGGAGCAAAACACCGGGGAGCTGTTTTTT.

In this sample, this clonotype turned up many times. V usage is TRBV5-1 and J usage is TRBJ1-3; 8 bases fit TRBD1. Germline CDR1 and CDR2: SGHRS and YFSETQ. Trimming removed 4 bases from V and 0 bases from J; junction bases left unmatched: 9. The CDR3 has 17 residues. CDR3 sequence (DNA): TGCGCCAGCAGCATTACAGGGGGAACAAACTCTGGAAACACCATATATTTT. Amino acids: CASSITGGTNSGNTIYF.

The CDR3 bases are TGCGCCAGCAGAGCCGAGACTAGCGGCTACAATGAGCAGTTCTTC. The encoded protein is CASRAETSGYNEQFF. The chain carries TRBV5-1 and TRBJ2-1, with TRBD2 identical over 9 bases. There are 15 residues in the CDR3. The J segment lost 3 bases and the V segment lost 5 bases, leaving 6 bases of the junction unmatched. The germline CDR1 and CDR2 sequences are SGHRS and YFSETQ.

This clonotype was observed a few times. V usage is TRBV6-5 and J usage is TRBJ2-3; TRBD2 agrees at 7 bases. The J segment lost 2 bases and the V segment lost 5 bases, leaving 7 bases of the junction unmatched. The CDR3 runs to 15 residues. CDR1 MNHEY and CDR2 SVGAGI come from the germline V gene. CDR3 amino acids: CASSPGGYYTDTQYF. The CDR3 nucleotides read TGTGCCAGCAGTCCCGGGGGGTACTACACAGATACGCAGTATTTT.

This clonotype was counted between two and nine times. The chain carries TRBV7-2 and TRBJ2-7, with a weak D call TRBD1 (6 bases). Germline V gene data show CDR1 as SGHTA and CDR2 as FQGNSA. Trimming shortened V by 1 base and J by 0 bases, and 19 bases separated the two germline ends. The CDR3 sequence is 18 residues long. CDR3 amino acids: CASSLEFFHRAYSYEQYF. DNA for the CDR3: TGTGCCAGCAGCTTAGAGTTTTTTCACAGGGCGTACTCCTACGAGCAGTACTTC.

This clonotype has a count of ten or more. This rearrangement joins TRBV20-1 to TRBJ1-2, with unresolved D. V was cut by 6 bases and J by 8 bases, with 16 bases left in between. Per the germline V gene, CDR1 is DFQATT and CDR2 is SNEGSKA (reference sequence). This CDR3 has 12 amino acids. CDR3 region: CSADVRTWGYTF. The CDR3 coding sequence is TGCAGTGCAGACGTCAGAACTTGGGGCTACACCTTC.

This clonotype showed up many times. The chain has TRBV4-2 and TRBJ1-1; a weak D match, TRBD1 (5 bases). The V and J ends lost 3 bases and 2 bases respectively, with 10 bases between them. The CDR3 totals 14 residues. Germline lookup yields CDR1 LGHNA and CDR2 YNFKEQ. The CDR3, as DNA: TGTGCCAGCAGCCAGGGGCCAGGAAACACTGAAGCTTTCTTT. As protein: CASSQGPGNTEAFF.

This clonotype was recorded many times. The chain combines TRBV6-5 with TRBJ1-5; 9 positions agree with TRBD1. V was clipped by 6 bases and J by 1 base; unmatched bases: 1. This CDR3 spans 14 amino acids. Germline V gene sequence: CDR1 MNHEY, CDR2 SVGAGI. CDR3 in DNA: TGTGCCAGCAGGACAGGGGGAAGCAATCAGCCCCAGCATTTT. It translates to CASRTGGSNQPQHF.

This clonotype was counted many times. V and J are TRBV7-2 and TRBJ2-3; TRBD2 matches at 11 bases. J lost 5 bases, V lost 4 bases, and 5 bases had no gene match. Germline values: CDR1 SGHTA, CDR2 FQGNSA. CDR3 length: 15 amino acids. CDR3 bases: TGTGCCAGCAGCTATAGCGGGGGGGCAAGAGATACGCAGTATTTT. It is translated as CASSYSGGARDTQYF.

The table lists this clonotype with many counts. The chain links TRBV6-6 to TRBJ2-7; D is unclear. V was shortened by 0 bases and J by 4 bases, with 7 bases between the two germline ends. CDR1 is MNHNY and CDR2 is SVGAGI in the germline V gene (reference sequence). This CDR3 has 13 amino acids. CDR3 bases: TGTGCCAGCAGTTACTCGATTTCGTACGAGCAGTACTTC. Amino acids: CASSYSISYEQYF.

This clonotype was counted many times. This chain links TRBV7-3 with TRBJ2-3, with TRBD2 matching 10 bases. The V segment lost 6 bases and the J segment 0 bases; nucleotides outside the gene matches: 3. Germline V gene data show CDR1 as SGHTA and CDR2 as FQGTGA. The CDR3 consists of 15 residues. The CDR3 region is CASSSSGSSTDTQYF. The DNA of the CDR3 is TGTGCCAGCAGTTCTAGCGGGAGTAGCACAGATACGCAGTATTTT.

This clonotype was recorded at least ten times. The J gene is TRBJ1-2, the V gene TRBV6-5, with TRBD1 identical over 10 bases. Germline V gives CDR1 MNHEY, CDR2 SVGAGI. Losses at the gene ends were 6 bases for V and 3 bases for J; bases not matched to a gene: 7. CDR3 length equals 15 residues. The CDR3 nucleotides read TGTGCCAGCAGACGGGGACAGGGGAGTGACTATGGCTACACCTTC. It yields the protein CASRRGQGSDYGYTF.

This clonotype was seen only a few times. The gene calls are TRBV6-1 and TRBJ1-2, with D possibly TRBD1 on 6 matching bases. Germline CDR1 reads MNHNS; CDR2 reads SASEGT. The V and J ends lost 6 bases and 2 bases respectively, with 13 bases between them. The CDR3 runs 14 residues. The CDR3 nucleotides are TGTGCCAGCAGGATCACCAGGGGCAACTATGGCTACACCTTC. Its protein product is CASRITRGNYGYTF.

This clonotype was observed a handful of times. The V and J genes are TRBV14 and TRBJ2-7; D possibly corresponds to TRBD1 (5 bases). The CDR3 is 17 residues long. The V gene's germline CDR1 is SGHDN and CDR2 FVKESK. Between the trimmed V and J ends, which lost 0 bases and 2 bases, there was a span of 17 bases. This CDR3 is CASSQDGRQGNPYEQYF. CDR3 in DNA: TGTGCCAGCAGCCAAGATGGTAGGCAGGGAAATCCCTACGAGCAGTACTTC.

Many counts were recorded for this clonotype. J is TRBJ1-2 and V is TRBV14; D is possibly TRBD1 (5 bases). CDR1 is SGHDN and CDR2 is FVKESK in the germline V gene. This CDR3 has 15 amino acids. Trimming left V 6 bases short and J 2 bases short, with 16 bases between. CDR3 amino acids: CASRLAGNPNYGYTF. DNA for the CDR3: TGTGCCAGCAGGCTTGCAGGGAATCCAAACTATGGCTACACCTTC.

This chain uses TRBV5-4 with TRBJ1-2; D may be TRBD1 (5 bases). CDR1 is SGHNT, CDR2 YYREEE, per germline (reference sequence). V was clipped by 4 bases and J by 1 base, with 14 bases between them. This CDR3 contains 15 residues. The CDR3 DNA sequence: TGTGCCAGCAGCCTCCCTCAGGGACTTAACTATGGCTACACCTTC. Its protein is CASSLPQGLNYGYTF.

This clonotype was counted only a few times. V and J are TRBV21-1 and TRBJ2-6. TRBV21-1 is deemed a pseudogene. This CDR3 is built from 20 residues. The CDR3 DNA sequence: TGTGCCAGCAGCAAACCGGAACGTTTCGGGGTCGTACGGGGGGCCAACGTCCTGACTTTC. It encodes CASSKPERFGVVRGANVLTF.

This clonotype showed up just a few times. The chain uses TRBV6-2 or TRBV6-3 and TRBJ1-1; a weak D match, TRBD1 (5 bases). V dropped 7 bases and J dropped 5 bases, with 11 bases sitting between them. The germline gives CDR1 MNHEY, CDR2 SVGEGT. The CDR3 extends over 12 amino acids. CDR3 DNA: TGTGCCAGCACGAGGGGAGGGACTGAAGCTTTCTTT. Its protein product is CASTRGGTEAFF.

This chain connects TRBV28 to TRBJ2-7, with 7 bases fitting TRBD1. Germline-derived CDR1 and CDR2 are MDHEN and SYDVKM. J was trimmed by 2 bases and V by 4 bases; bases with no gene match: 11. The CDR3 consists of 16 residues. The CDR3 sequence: CASSSPSDRATYEQYF. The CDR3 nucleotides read TGTGCCAGCAGTTCCCCCTCCGACAGGGCGACCTACGAGCAGTACTTC.